The next 3 T cell receptor beta chains were all read from a single sample in a study of metastatic and nonmetastatic thyroid tumors. TCRdb used MiXCR to call clones anew from the PCR reads. Found here are 40,000 to 50,000 clones, about 4.3% of them singletons; the top ten hold about 9.8%. All patients reached thyroid surgery having received no treatment beforehand. Sequenced sample: blood. The origin of the receptors is a female donor with papillary thyroid cancer or a benign thyroid nodule (not recorded which). Some clones in this sample may be carry-over from other donors' samples.

This clone was observed a few times. An end of the junction does not agree with germline; a read error may underlie this. The CDR3 DNA sequence: TGTGCCAGCAGCCCCGGACTAGCGGCTTACAATAAGCAGTTCTTC. This sequence encodes CASSPGLAAYNKQFF. The V and J genes are TRBV7-2 and TRBJ2-1; TRBD2 agrees at 10 bases. There are 15 residues in the CDR3. Germline V lookup: CDR1 SGHTA, CDR2 FQGNSA.

This clone was counted between two and nine times. One end of the junction does not line up with germline, which may come from a read error. The CDR3 nucleotides read TGTGTCAGCAGTCCCCGGGACGTTTACAATGAGCAGTTCTTC. This gives the protein CVSSPRDVYNEQFF. The V gene is TRBV27, the J gene TRBJ2-1; D possibly matches TRBD1 or TRBD2 (5 bases each). Per germline, CDR1 MNHEY and CDR2 SMNVEV (reference sequence). This CDR3 contains 14 residues.

This clone has a count of ten or more. The chain carries TRBV19 and TRBJ2-5; the match to TRBD2 covers 9 bases. There are 16 residues in the CDR3. Germline V gives CDR1 LNHDA, CDR2 SQIVND (reference sequence). Trimming at V came to 3 bases and at J to 1 base, leaving 6 bases not matched to a gene. The CDR3 spells CASSIYQAGGQETQYF. DNA for the CDR3: TGTGCCAGTAGTATCTACCAAGCGGGAGGCCAAGAGACCCAGTACTTC.